This record covers a single T cell receptor (beta chain). Antigen unknown. The source of the sample is a study of blood T cells in healthy people across ages. Study-level findings and limits: Higher diversity, along with more naive CD4+ cells, distinguished long-lived donors from aged donors. Unknown donor CMV status possibly confounded expanded clonotype changes. With naive T cell percentage, TCR beta diversity showed a strong correlation.

A second PCR, run for about 6 to 11 cycles, used a sample-barcoded 5' primer plus a J-beta primer mix. A tag from a template-switch adaptor with 12 random nucleotides marked each cDNA molecule. TCRdb re-analysed the 5' RACE reads in MiXCR, keeping a single row per CDR3 protein. Among about 1.4 million distinct CDR3 sequences listed, roughly 64% were seen once. The V gene's germline CDR1 is PRHDT and CDR2 FYEKMQ (reference sequence). This CDR3 has 15 amino acids. Trimming took 0 bases from V and 4 from J, leaving 12 bases between them. The clonotype comes from a man in his late teens or twenties in good health. Sequenced: blood. This sequence joins TRBV13 and TRBJ2-5, with D possibly TRBD2 on 5 matching bases. Here the CDR3 DNA reads TGTGCCAGCAGCTTAGGCTCGGGTGCGGGAGAGACCCAGTACTTC. Amino acid sequence: CASSLGSGAGETQYF.